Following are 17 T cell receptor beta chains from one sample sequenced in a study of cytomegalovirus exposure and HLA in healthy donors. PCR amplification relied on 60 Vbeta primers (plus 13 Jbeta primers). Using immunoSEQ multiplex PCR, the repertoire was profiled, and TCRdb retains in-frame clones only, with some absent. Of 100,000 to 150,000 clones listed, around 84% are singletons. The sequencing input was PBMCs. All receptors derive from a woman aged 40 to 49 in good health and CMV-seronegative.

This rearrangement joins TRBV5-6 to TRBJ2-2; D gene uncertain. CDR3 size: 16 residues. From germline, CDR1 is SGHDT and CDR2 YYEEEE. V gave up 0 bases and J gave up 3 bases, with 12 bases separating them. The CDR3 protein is CASSLVSRRDTGELFF. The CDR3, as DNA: TGTGCCAGCAGCTTGGTATCGCGTCGGGACACCGGGGAGCTGTTTTTT.

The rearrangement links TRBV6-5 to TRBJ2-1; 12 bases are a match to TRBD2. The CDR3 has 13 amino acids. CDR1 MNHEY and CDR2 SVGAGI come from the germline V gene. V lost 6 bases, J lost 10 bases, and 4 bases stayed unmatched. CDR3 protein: CASRGTSGREQFF. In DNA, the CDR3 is TGTGCCAGCAGGGGAACTAGCGGGAGGGAGCAGTTCTTC.

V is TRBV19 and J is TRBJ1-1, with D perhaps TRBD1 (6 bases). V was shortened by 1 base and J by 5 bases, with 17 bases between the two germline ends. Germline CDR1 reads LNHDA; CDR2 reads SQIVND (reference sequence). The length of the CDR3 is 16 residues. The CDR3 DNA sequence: TGTGCCAGTAGTATAGGCGTAGGGGGATCTAGAACTGAAGCTTTCTTT. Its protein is CASSIGVGGSRTEAFF.

CDR3 amino acids: CASSVRQHTGELFF. Written as DNA, the CDR3 is TGTGCCAGTAGTGTGCGGCAACACACCGGGGAGCTGTTTTTT. This chain uses TRBV19 with TRBJ2-2; no reliable D call. This CDR3 region has 14 residues. Trimming took off 5 bases at V and 3 bases at J, with 10 bases between the two ends. Per the germline V gene, CDR1 is LNHDA and CDR2 is SQIVND (reference sequence).

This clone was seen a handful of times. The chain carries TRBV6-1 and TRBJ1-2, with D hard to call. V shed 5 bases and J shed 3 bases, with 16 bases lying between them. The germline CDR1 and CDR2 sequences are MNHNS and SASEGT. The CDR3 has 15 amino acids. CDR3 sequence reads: CASSFQLRRDYGYTF. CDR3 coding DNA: TGTGCCAGCAGTTTCCAGTTACGGAGGGACTATGGCTACACCTTC.

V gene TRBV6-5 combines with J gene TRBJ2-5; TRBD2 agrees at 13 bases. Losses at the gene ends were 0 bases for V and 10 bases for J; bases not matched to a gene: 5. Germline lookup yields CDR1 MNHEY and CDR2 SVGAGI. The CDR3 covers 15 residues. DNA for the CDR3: TGTGCCAGCAGTTACTCAACTAGCGGGAGGGCGAGCCAGTACTTC. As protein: CASSYSTSGRASQYF.

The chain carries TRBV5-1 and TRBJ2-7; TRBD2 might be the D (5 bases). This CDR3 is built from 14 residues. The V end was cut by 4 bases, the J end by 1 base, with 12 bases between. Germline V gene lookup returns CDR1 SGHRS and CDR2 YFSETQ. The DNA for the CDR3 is TGCGCCAGCAGCCCTGGACTCCCATCCTACGAGCAGTACTTC. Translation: CASSPGLPSYEQYF.

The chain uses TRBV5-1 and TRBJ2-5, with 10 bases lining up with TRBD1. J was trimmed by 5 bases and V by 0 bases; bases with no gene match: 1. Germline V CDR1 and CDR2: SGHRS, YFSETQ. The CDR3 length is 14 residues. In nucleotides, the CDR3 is TGCGCCAGCAGCTTGGTGGGACAGGGGGAGACCCAGTACTTC. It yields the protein CASSLVGQGETQYF.

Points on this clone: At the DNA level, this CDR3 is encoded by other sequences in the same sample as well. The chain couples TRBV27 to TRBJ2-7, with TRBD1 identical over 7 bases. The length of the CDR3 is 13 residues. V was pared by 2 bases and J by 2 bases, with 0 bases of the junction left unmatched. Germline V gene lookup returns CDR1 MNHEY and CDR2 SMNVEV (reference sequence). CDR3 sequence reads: CASSLQGAYEQYF. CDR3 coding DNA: TGTGCCAGCAGTTTACAGGGGGCCTACGAGCAGTACTTC.

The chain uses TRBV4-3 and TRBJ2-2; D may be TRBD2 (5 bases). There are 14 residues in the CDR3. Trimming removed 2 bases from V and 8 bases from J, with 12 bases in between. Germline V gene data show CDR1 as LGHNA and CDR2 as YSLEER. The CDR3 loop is CASSQPGIVGELFF. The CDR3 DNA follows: TGCGCCAGCAGCCAACCCGGGATCGTTGGGGAGCTGTTTTTT.

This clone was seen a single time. In DNA form, the CDR3 reads TGTGCCAGCAGTTTAGGAAAGCGGGAGGACGCAGATACGCAGTATTTT. This gives the protein CASSLGKREDADTQYF. The V and J genes are TRBV28 and TRBJ2-3; TRBD2 aligns across 9 bases. The trim removed 2 bases at V and 4 bases at J, leaving 7 bases unmatched. The CDR3 length is 16 residues. The germline V gene has CDR1 MDHEN and CDR2 SYDVKM.

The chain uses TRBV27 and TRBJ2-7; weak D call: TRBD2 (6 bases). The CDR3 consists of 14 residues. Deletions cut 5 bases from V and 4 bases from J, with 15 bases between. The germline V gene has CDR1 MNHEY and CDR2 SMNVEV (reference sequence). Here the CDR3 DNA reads TGTGCCAGCAGTCCCCTGGGAGGTTGGTACGAGCAGTACTTC. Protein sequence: CASSPLGGWYEQYF.

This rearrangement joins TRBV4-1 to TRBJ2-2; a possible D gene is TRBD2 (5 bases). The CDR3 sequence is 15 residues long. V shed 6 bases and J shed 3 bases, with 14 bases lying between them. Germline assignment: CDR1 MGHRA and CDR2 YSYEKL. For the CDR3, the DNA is TGCGCCAGCAGACCCGAGGGCCACTACACCGGGGAGCTGTTTTTT. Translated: CASRPEGHYTGELFF.

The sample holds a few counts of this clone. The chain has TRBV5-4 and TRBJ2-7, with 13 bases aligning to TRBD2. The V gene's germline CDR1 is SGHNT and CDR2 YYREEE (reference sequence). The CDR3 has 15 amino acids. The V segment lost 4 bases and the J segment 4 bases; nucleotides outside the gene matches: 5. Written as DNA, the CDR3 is TGTGCCAGCAGCGAGACTAGCGGGAGGCAATACGAGCAGTACTTC. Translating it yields CASSETSGRQYEQYF. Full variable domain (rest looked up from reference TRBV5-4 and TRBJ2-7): ETGVTQSPTHLIKTRGQQVTLRCSSQSGHNTVSWYQQALGQGPQFIFQYYREEENGRGNFPPRFSGLQFPNYSSELNVNALELDDSALYLCASSETSGRQYEQYFGPGTRLTVT.

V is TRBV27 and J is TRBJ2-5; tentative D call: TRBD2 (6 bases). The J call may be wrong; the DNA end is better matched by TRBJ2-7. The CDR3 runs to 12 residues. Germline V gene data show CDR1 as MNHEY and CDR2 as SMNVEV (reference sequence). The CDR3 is CASGGNSYEQYF. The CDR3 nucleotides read TGTGCCAGCGGGGGGAACTCCTACGAGCAGTACTTC.

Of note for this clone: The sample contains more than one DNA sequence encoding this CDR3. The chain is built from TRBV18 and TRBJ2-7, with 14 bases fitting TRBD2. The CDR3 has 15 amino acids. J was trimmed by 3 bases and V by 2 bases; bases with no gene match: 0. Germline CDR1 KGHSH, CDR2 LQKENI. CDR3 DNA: TGTGCCAGCTCACCAGGGACTAGCGGGAGCTACGAGCAGTACTTC. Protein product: CASSPGTSGSYEQYF.

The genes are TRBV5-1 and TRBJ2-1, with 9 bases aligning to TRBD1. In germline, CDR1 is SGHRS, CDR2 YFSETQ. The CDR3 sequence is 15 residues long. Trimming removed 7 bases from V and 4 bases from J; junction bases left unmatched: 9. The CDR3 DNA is TGCGCCAGCCACCGTCCCGGGACAGGGTACAATGAGCAGTTCTTC. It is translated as CASHRPGTGYNEQFF.